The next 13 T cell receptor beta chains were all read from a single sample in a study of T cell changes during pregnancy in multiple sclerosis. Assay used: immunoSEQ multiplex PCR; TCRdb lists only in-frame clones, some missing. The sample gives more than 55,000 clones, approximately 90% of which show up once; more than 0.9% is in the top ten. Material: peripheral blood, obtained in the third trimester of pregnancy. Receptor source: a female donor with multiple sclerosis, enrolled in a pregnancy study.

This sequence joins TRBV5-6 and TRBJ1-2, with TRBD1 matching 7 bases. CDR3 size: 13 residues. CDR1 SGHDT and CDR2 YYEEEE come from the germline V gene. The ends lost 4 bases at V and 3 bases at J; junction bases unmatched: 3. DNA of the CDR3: TGTGCCAGCAGCGGCGGGACAGACTATGGCTACACCTTC. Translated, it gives CASSGGTDYGYTF.

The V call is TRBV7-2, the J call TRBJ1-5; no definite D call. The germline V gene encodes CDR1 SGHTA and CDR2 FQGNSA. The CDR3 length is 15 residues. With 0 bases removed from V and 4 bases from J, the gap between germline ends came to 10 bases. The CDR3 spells CASSLAEGLNQPQHF. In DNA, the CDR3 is TGTGCCAGCAGCTTAGCGGAGGGCCTGAATCAGCCCCAGCATTTT.

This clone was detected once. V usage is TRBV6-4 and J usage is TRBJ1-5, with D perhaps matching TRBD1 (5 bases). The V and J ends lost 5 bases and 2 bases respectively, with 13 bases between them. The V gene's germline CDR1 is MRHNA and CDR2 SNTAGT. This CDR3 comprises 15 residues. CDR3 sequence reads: CASSKRGGGNQPQHF. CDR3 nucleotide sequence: TGTGCCAGCAGTAAAAGGGGTGGGGGCAATCAGCCCCAGCATTTT.

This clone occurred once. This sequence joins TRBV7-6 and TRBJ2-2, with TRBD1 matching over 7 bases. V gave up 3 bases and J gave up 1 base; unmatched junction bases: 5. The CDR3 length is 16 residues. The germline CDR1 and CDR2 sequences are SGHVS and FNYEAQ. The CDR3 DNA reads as TGTGCCAGCAGCTTGCACCGGACAGGGAACACCGGGGAGCTGTTTTTT. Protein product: CASSLHRTGNTGELFF.

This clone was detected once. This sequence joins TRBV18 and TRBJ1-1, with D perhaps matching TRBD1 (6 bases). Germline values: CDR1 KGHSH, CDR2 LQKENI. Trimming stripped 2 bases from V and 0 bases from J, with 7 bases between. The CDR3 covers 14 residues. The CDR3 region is CASSPTGMNTEAFF. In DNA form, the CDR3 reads TGTGCCAGCTCACCAACAGGGATGAACACTGAAGCTTTCTTT.

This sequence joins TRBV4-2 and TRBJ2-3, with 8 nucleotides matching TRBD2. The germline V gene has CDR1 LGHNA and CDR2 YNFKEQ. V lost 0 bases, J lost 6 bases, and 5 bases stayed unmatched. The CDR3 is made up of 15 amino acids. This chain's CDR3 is CASSQDPAGVDTQYF. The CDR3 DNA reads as TGTGCCAGCAGCCAAGACCCAGCGGGAGTGGATACGCAGTATTTT.

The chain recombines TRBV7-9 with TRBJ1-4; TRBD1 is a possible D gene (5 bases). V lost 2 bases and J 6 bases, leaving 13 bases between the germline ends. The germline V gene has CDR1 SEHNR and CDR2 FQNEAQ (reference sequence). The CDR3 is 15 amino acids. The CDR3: CASSLMGGADEKLFF. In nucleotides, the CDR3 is TGTGCCAGCAGCTTAATGGGGGGTGCGGATGAAAAACTGTTTTTT.

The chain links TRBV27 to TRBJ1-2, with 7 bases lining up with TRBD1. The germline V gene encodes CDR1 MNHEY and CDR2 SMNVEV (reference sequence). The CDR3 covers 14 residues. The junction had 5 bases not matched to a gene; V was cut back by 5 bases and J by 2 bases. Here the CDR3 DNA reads TGTGCCAGCAGTCCAGGGGGAACGAACTATGGCTACACCTTC. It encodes CASSPGGTNYGYTF.

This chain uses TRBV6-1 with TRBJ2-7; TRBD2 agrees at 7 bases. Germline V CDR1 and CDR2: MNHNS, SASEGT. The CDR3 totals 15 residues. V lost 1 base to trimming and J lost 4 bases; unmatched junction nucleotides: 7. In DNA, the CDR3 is TGTGCCAGCAGTGAAGAAACTAGCGAGCATTACGAGCAGTACTTC. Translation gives CASSEETSEHYEQYF.

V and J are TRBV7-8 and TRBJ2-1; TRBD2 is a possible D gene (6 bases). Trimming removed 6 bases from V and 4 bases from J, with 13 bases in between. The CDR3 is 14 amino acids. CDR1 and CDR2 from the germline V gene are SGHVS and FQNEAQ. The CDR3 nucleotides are TGTGCCAGCAGGACGGGGGAGCCGTACAATGAGCAGTTCTTC. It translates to CASRTGEPYNEQFF.

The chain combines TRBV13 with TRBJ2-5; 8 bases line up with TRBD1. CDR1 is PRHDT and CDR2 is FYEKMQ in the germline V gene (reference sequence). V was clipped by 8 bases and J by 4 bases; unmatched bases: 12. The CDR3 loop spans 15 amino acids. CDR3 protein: CASGSRDRMGETQYF. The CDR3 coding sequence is TGTGCCAGCGGGTCCCGGGACAGGATGGGAGAGACCCAGTACTTC.

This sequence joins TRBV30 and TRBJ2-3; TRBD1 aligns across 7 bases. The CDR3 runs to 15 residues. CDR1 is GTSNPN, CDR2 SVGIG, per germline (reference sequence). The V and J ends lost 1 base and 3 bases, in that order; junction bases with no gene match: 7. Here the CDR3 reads CAWSARQGSTDTQYF. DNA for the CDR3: TGTGCCTGGAGTGCTCGACAGGGTTCGACAGATACGCAGTATTTT. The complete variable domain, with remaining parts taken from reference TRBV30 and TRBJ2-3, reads SQTIHQWPATLVQPVGSPLSLECTVEGTSNPNLYWYRQAAGRGLQLLFYSVGIGQISSEVPQNLSASRPQDRQFILSSKKLLLSDSGFYLCAWSARQGSTDTQYFGPGTRLTVL.

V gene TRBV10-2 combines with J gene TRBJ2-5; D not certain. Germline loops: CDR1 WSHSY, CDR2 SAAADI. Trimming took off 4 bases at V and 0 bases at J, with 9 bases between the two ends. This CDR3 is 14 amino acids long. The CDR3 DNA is TGCGCCAGCAGTGGAACGGAGTACCAAGAGACCCAGTACTTC. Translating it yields CASSGTEYQETQYF.